This T cell receptor beta chain was captured in a study of shared clonotypes between healthy human individuals. About this clone itself: A far larger clone is off by one base, so a read error is likely. The sample contains more than one DNA sequence encoding this CDR3.

Several immunoSEQ plates held equal portions of the genomic DNA taken from each subset. The repertoire was sequenced with immunoSEQ multiplex PCR; TCRdb's copy has only in-frame clones and lacks some. This table holds 550,000 to 600,000 clones, 70% to 80% found once. The CDR3 is 11 amino acids. V shed 2 bases and J shed 5 bases, with 0 bases lying between them. Per the germline V gene, CDR1 is SEHNR and CDR2 is FQNEAQ (reference sequence). This TCR derives from a woman in her thirties or forties in good health. Some clones in this sample may be carry-over from other donors' samples. V is TRBV7-9 and J is TRBJ1-4; D is ambiguous. The source material was PBMCs. CDR3 region: CASSLNEKLFF. In DNA, the CDR3 is TGTGCCAGCAGCTTAAATGAAAAACTGTTTTTT.